This T cell receptor (beta chain) was identified in a study of control samples from healthy donors and cancer patients. Using immunoSEQ multiplex PCR, the repertoire was profiled, and TCRdb retains in-frame clones only, with some absent. Seen here are under 65,000 clones, approximately 90% observed once, and the top ten hold 0.95% to 1.5%. CDR1 is SGHTA, CDR2 FQGNSA, per germline. The CDR3 is 15 residues long. J was trimmed by 9 bases and V by 5 bases; bases with no gene match: 6. The receptor's source is a woman aged 45 to 65 with colorectal cancer. The sequencing sample was made of PBMCs. The chain couples TRBV7-2 to TRBJ2-1; TRBD2 agrees at 14 bases. The CDR3 region has the DNA TGTGCCAGCAGCCCACGGACTAGCGGGAGGAGTGAGCAGTTCTTC. This translates into CASSPRTSGRSEQFF.